This TCR beta chain comes out of a study of OX40 agonist ivuxolimab in advanced cancers. On the study more broadly: The diagnoses of dose-escalation patients were hepatocellular carcinoma, melanoma, renal cell or head and neck cancer.

The sample holds a few counts of this clone. Method: immunoSEQ multiplex PCR; TCRdb's copy keeps in-frame clones and lacks some. This table has more than 50,000 clones, around nine tenths appearing once. CDR1 and CDR2 (germline): GTSNPN, SVGIG (reference sequence). The V gene lost 7 bases and the J gene lost 2 bases, with 9 bases spanning the gap. The CDR3 has 11 residues. The source material was CD4+ or CD8+ T cells sorted from blood, sampled in a trial of the OX40 agonist ivuxolimab. The sequence derives from an adult with an advanced solid tumor such as melanoma, head and neck, liver or kidney cancer. The rearrangement links TRBV30 to TRBJ2-7; D ambiguous. The CDR3 nucleotides are TGTGCCTTGGCCCGAACCTACGAGCAGTACTTC. Its protein is CALARTYEQYF.